The present entry profiles one T cell receptor beta chain with its context. The antigen this receptor binds is unknown. Base-call qualities are not available, and no considerably larger clone is one nucleotide away. The source of the sample is a study of T cell changes during pregnancy in multiple sclerosis (dated by TCRdb to about 2019). General notes on the study: In women with multiple sclerosis, the researchers looked at how the T cell repertoire shifted as pregnancy progressed.

Taken from the germline V gene, the CDR1 and CDR2 loops are KGHSH and LQKENI. V is pared back by 6 bases and J by 4 bases, with 12 bases lying between the germline termini. Including cysteine and phenylalanine, the CDR3 has 13 amino acids. Only the CDR3 portion is preserved as DNA: 39 bases, with reading frame beginning at the first base. Library generation was performed with the immunoSEQ multiplex PCR assay. In TCRdb, the immuneACCESS table is reduced to in-frame sequences with V and J assigned. These tables do not hold every clone; where another copy was compared, an unresolved V gene accounts for under half, and the others remain unexplained. Counted in this sample were about 64,000 clones; over 85% of them appeared once. The top ten clonotypes cover roughly 1.3% of the sample.

This sequence originates from a female donor with multiple sclerosis, enrolled in a pregnancy study. The V and J genes are TRBV18 and TRBJ2-5; the D gene lacks a confident call. The source material was peripheral blood, sampled in the second trimester of pregnancy. The CDR3: CASSLRTRETQYF. Here is the DNA: TGTGCCAGCTCTCTCCGTACCAGAGAGACCCAGTACTTC.